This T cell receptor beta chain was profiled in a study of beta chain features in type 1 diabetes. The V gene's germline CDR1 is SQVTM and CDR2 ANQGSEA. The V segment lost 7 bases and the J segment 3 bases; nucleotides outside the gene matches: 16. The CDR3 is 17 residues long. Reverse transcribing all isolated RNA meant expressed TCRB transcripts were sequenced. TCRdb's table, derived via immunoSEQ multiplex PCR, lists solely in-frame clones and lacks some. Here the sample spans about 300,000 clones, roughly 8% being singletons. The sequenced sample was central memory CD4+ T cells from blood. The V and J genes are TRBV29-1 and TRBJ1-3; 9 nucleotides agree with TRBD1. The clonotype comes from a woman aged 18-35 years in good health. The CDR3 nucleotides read TGCAGCGGGGGACCGGGACAGGGACCTCGCGTTGGAAACACCATATATTTT. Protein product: CSGGPGQGPRVGNTIYF.